The 29 T cell receptor beta chains reported below all come from one sample, sequenced in a study of spatial heterogeneity in lung cancer. General study points: Tumoral mutation counts were tracked by counts of expanded intratumoral alpha and beta TCRs.

Which antigens these TCRs recognize remains unknown. TCRdb recomputed calls from the 5' RACE reads with MiXCR, one row per CDR3 protein. Here the sample spans 8,300 or so distinct CDR3 sequences, 4.5% being singletons. The time point: sample taken at primary tumor resection. Sequencing was performed on lung tumor tissue, taken at surgery. The receptors derive from a female donor with early-stage non-small cell lung cancer.

This clonotype was observed many times. V and J are TRBV5-1 and TRBJ1-4; no clear D gene. The CDR3 has 15 residues. Germline V lookup: CDR1 SGHRS, CDR2 YFSETQ. Trimming shortened V by 4 bases and J by 6 bases, and 16 bases separated the two germline ends. This CDR3 is CASSRGQDGYEKLFF. In DNA, the CDR3 is TGCGCCAGCAGCCGGGGTCAGGACGGCTATGAAAAACTGTTTTTT.

This clonotype was detected ten times or more. V usage is TRBV20-1 and J usage is TRBJ1-1; no clear D. Germline CDR1 reads DFQATT; CDR2 reads SNEGSKA (reference sequence). V was clipped by 6 bases and J by 10 bases, with 9 bases between them. This CDR3 region has 9 residues. CDR3 bases: TGCAGTGCAACCAGTGGAGCTTTCTTT. Residues: CSATSGAFF.

The sample holds many counts of this clonotype. CDR3 nucleotide sequence: TGCAGTGCTAGAGAGACTAGGATTCAAGAGACCCAGTACTTC. As protein: CSARETRIQETQYF. The rearrangement joins TRBV20-1 to TRBJ2-5; a possible D gene is TRBD2 (6 bases). Germline CDR1 reads DFQATT; CDR2 reads SNEGSKA (reference sequence). This CDR3 contains 14 residues. V dropped 0 bases and J dropped 2 bases, with 10 bases sitting between them.

By its share, this clonotype is medium-sized. The genes are TRBV14 and TRBJ2-7, with D perhaps matching TRBD2 (6 bases). Trimming stripped 1 base from V and 0 bases from J, with 10 bases between. The CDR3 covers 15 residues. Germline V gives CDR1 SGHDN, CDR2 FVKESK. CDR3 nucleotides: TGTGCCAGCAGCCAAGGAATAGCGGCCTCCTACGAGCAGTACTTC. This gives the protein CASSQGIAASYEQYF.

In this sample, this clonotype turned up many times. The V gene is TRBV7-8, the J gene TRBJ2-3; weak D call: TRBD2 (7 bases). Germline CDR1 and CDR2: SGHVS and FQNEAQ. The CDR3 has 16 residues. The V end lost 2 bases, the J end lost 3 bases, and 15 bases lay between the germline ends. The CDR3 region has the DNA TGTGCCAGCAGCTTATACCAGGGAGGGGGGACAGATACGCAGTATTTT. This sequence encodes CASSLYQGGGTDTQYF. The full variable domain, rest sourced from reference TRBV7-8 and TRBJ2-3, is GAGVSQSPRYKVAKRGQDVALRCDPISGHVSLFWYQQALGQGPEFLTYFQNEAQLDKSGLPSDRFFAERPEGSVSTLKIQRTQQEDSAVYLCASSLYQGGGTDTQYFGPGTRLTVL.

This clonotype came up many times. The genes are TRBV29-1 and TRBJ2-3; 7 bases match TRBD2. The V segment lost 8 bases and the J segment 2 bases; nucleotides outside the gene matches: 13. Per the germline V gene, CDR1 is SQVTM and CDR2 is ANQGSEA. The CDR3 totals 15 residues. The CDR3 bases are TGCAGCCTACTCCTGGCTAGCGGATTCACAGATACGCAGTATTTT. Encoded protein: CSLLLASGFTDTQYF.

In this sample, this clonotype is medium-sized. The chain uses TRBV21-1 and TRBJ2-3; the listed D gene, TRBD1, was not tested against the DNA. TRBV21-1 is listed as a pseudogene. The CDR3 totals 17 residues. The chain's CDR3 is CASSKGDRGHGADTQYF. The DNA for the CDR3 is TGTGCCAGCAGCAAAGGTGACAGGGGCCACGGGGCAGATACGCAGTATTTT.

This clonotype was recorded at least ten times. The gene calls are TRBV7-9 and TRBJ1-2; D not certain. The CDR3 length is 13 residues. Trimming cost V 1 base and J 0 bases, with 3 bases left between them. CDR1 and CDR2 (germline): SEHNR, FQNEAQ (reference sequence). CDR3 nucleotides: TGTGCCAGCAGCTTAGGGGCTAACTATGGCTACACCTTC. It is translated as CASSLGANYGYTF.

In its sample, this clonotype was seen many times. CDR3 region: CASSQSRGGLDTEAFF. The DNA for the CDR3 is TGCGCCAGCAGTCAATCTAGGGGGGGTTTGGACACTGAAGCTTTCTTT. The V and J genes are TRBV23-1 and TRBJ1-1; TRBD1 is a possible D gene (6 bases). TRBV23-1 is classed as an ORF, of uncertain function. Trimming shortened V by 0 bases and J by 3 bases, and 14 bases separated the two germline ends. This CDR3 comprises 16 residues.

This clonotype came up many times. The chain links TRBV7-2 to TRBJ2-1, with 9 bases fitting TRBD2. CDR3 length: 13 amino acids. The ends lost 6 bases at V and 6 bases at J; junction bases unmatched: 3. Germline CDR1 reads SGHTA; CDR2 reads FQGNSA. DNA of the CDR3: TGTGCCAGCAGGATAGCGGGAGTCAATGAGCAGTTCTTC. Translated: CASRIAGVNEQFF.

This clonotype is labeled as medium-sized. The V and J genes are TRBV3-1 and TRBJ2-5; D gene ambiguous. The germline V gene encodes CDR1 LGHDT and CDR2 YNNKEL (reference sequence). The CDR3 covers 12 residues. Trimming pared 4 bases from V and 2 bases from J, leaving 5 bases between. In DNA form, the CDR3 reads TGTGCCAGCAGCCGGGGACAAGAGACCCAGTACTTC. It codes for CASSRGQETQYF.

Ten or more counts support this clonotype. The chain employs TRBV2 and TRBJ2-3; possibly TRBD2 for D (5 bases). Trimming left V 5 bases short and J 0 bases short, with 6 bases between. The CDR3 has 13 amino acids. Per germline, CDR1 SNHLY and CDR2 FYNNEI. The CDR3 DNA is TGTGCCAGCAGTAGGGAGAGCACAGATACGCAGTATTTT. Its translation: CASSRESTDTQYF.

This clonotype was detected many times. This chain uses TRBV20-1 with TRBJ1-6; TRBD1 agrees at 8 bases. The V gene end was trimmed by 4 bases and the J gene end by 6 bases; junction bases not matched to a gene: 11. Germline CDR1 and CDR2: DFQATT and SNEGSKA (reference sequence). This CDR3 spans 16 amino acids. In DNA, the CDR3 is TGCAGTGCTACAACCACAGGGGGTGTCGGTAATTCACCCCTCCACTTT. Amino acid sequence: CSATTTGGVGNSPLHF.

This clonotype was counted only a few times. The chain is built from TRBV6-5 and TRBJ2-1, with 7 bases fitting TRBD2. CDR1 MNHEY and CDR2 SVGAGI come from the germline V gene. CDR3 length: 14 amino acids. The J segment lost 9 bases and the V segment lost 4 bases, leaving 9 bases of the junction unmatched. The CDR3 reads CASSSGTIPIEQFF. The CDR3 DNA is TGTGCCAGCAGTTCAGGGACTATTCCTATTGAGCAGTTCTTC.

Relative to its sample, this clonotype is large. In nucleotides, the CDR3 is TGCAGTGCTGAAAAGCGGGAGGGCCGCGATGAGCAGTTCTTC. Protein sequence: CSAEKREGRDEQFF. The rearrangement joins TRBV20-1 to TRBJ2-1; 10 bases map to TRBD2. Germline V gene data show CDR1 as DFQATT and CDR2 as SNEGSKA (reference sequence). Trimming removed 5 bases from V and 8 bases from J; junction bases left unmatched: 9. This CDR3 is built from 14 residues.

This clonotype has more than one count but fewer than ten. V gene TRBV7-2 combines with J gene TRBJ2-3; the D is unclear. CDR3 size: 11 residues. Germline values: CDR1 SGHTA, CDR2 FQGNSA. V was clipped by 7 bases and J by 14 bases, with 16 bases between them. The CDR3 sequence: CASTLLLGVYF. DNA for the CDR3: TGTGCCAGCACCCTCCTCCTGGGTGTGTATTTT.

This clonotype was detected many times. The chain carries TRBV3-1 and TRBJ1-1; D gene unclear. Germline CDR1 is LGHDT and CDR2 is YNNKEL (reference sequence). This CDR3 has 13 residues. Trimming removed 4 bases from V and 4 bases from J, with 10 bases in between. The CDR3 sequence: CASSLDRGTEAFF. The CDR3 DNA reads as TGTGCCAGCAGCCTGGACCGTGGCACTGAAGCTTTCTTT.

This clonotype was seen repeatedly, ten times or more. V gene TRBV20-1 combines with J gene TRBJ1-2, with D unclear. The CDR3 is 11 amino acids. Trimming left V 6 bases short and J 5 bases short, with 10 bases between. Germline CDR1 reads DFQATT; CDR2 reads SNEGSKA (reference sequence). CDR3 bases: TGCAGTGCCGATCAGAAGTATGGCTACACCTTC. Its translation: CSADQKYGYTF.

This clonotype has more than one count but fewer than ten. The chain links TRBV7-9 to TRBJ2-7; weak D call: TRBD2 (6 bases). V dropped 8 bases and J dropped 3 bases, with 11 bases sitting between them. The CDR3 has 12 amino acids. CDR1 and CDR2 (germline): SEHNR, FQNEAQ (reference sequence). The CDR3 DNA sequence: TGTGCCAGCGTGGAGGGGAGCTACGAGCAGTACTTC. Amino acids: CASVEGSYEQYF. Supplemented by reference TRBV7-9 and TRBJ2-7, the full variable domain reads DTGVSQNPRHKITKRGQNVTFRCDPISEHNRLYWYRQTLGQGPEFLTYFQNEAQLEKSRLLSDRFSAERPKGSFSTLEIQRTEQGDSAMYLCASVEGSYEQYFGPGTRLTVT.

This clonotype is termed medium-sized. The CDR3: CASSMAGGPADTQYF. CDR3 in DNA: TGTGCCAGCAGCATGGCGGGAGGGCCCGCAGATACGCAGTATTTT. The chain carries TRBV11-3 and TRBJ2-3; 9 positions match TRBD2. In germline, CDR1 is SGHNT, CDR2 YENEEA. This CDR3 contains 15 residues. V shed 5 bases and J 4 bases; nucleotides not matched to a gene: 7.

At least ten counts were recorded for this clonotype. The chain uses TRBV7-2 and TRBJ2-2, with a tentative D call TRBD1 (6 bases). Trimming took off 2 bases at V and 6 bases at J, with 16 bases between the two ends. The CDR3 covers 16 residues. Germline CDR1 reads SGHTA; CDR2 reads FQGNSA. The CDR3 bases are TGTGCCAGCAGCTTAACCAGGGGCAAGGGGTCCGGGGAGCTGTTTTTT. Its protein product is CASSLTRGKGSGELFF.

This clonotype is deemed medium-sized. The chain couples TRBV6-5 to TRBJ2-7, with 9 positions matching TRBD2. Germline V gene sequence: CDR1 MNHEY, CDR2 SVGAGI. With 2 bases clipped from V and 2 bases from J, the junction kept 4 bases outside the gene matches. This CDR3 contains 15 residues. The CDR3 nucleotides are TGTGCCAGCAGTTACGGCCTAGCGGGAACCTACGAGCAGTACTTC. The encoded protein is CASSYGLAGTYEQYF.

By its share, this clonotype is large (0.1 to 1%). This chain uses TRBV10-3 with TRBJ1-1; 11 bases are a match to TRBD1. This CDR3 is 17 amino acids long. Germline V lookup: CDR1 ENHRY, CDR2 SYGVKD. The trim removed 4 bases at V and 5 bases at J, leaving 12 bases unmatched. The CDR3 is CAISAGTGGGSGTEAFF. The CDR3 DNA reads as TGTGCCATCAGTGCCGGGACAGGGGGTGGTAGTGGTACTGAAGCTTTCTTT.

This clonotype has ten or more counts. This chain uses TRBV18 with TRBJ1-5, with D uncertain. V was trimmed by 5 bases and J by 0 bases, leaving 8 bases between them. The CDR3 loop spans 14 amino acids. CDR1 and CDR2 (germline): KGHSH, LQKENI. CDR3 residues: CASSGETSNQPQHF. The CDR3 DNA sequence: TGTGCCAGCTCAGGAGAGACTAGCAATCAGCCCCAGCATTTT. Using reference TRBV18 and TRBJ1-5 for the parts outside the CDR3, the full variable domain is NAGVMQNPRHLVRRRGQEARLRCSPMKGHSHVYWYRQLPEEGLKFMVYLQKENIIDESGMPKERFSAEFPKEGPSILRIQQVVRGDSAAYFCASSGETSNQPQHFGDGTRLSIL.

This clonotype was counted at least ten times. Written as DNA, the CDR3 is TGTGCCAGCAGCATCGGGACAAGCTACGAGCAGTACTTC. Translation gives CASSIGTSYEQYF. The chain combines TRBV7-6 with TRBJ2-7, with a possible D match to TRBD1 (6 bases). CDR1 is SGHVS and CDR2 is FNYEAQ in the germline V gene. Trimming took 5 bases from V and 3 from J, leaving 11 bases between them. The CDR3 contains 13 residues.

By share of the sample, this clonotype is medium-sized (0.01 to 0.1%). V gene TRBV25-1 combines with J gene TRBJ2-7, with unresolved D. Germline V gives CDR1 MGHDK, CDR2 SYGVNS. This CDR3 spans 11 amino acids. V was shortened by 5 bases and J by 5 bases, with 7 bases between the two germline ends. In DNA form, the CDR3 reads TGTGCCAGCAGTTTTGCGGACGAGCAGTACTTC. As protein: CASSFADEQYF.

In its sample, this clonotype is medium-sized. V is TRBV6-5 and J is TRBJ1-4; 7 nucleotides line up with TRBD1. CDR3 size: 13 residues. Losses at the gene ends were 8 bases for V and 6 bases for J; bases not matched to a gene: 6. Germline V gene data show CDR1 as MNHEY and CDR2 as SVGAGI. The CDR3 reads CASGRTGYEKLFF. CDR3 nucleotide sequence: TGTGCCAGCGGGAGGACAGGCTATGAAAAACTGTTTTTT.

The rearrangement joins TRBV6-5 to TRBJ1-1, with D uncertain. With 8 bases removed from V and 4 bases from J, the gap between germline ends came to 17 bases. Germline values: CDR1 MNHEY, CDR2 SVGAGI. The CDR3 is 14 residues long. CDR3 sequence: CASFPGGSGTEAFF. CDR3 DNA: TGTGCCAGCTTTCCAGGAGGCTCCGGCACTGAAGCTTTCTTT.

The J gene is TRBJ2-1, the V gene TRBV20-1; 8 bases agree with TRBD2. There are 15 residues in the CDR3. Germline trimming cut 0 bases from V and 5 bases from J; bases unmatched to any gene: 6. Germline CDR1 and CDR2: DFQATT and SNEGSKA (reference sequence). In DNA, the CDR3 is TGCAGTGCTAGAGAGCCCCTAGCGGGCGACAATGAGCAGTTCTTC. It encodes CSAREPLAGDNEQFF.